The TCR beta chain under discussion was sequenced for a study of blood T cells in healthy people across ages (dated by TCRdb to 2014 to 2015). Regarding the study in general: In model experiments, template switching captured about one uniquely barcoded TCR beta cDNA molecule for every two T cells. Age-related changes in TCR beta repertoire diversity were measured in the study by deep sequencing normalized with unique cDNA molecular identifiers. The donors were split into four age groups: young (average 16 years), middle-aged (around 37), aged (roughly 60) and long-lived (approximately 80). Donors of different ages were randomly distributed across sequencing lanes to avoid experimental bias. For two donors (one aged 18 to 30 and one aged 80 or older), the study analyzed two additional independent replicas of 1 million unique cDNA reads from the same blood draw.

The research as a whole found: Compared with the aged group, the long-lived group had more naive CD4+ T cells, fewer expanded clones and increased TCR diversity, suggesting age selection. Estimates of total diversity based on one million sequenced T cells were considered lower bounds and underestimates. Conclusive comparison of naive and antigen-experienced compartments was prevented by the profiling of bulk unsorted PBMCs. A strong correlation was found between observed TCR beta diversity and the percentage of naive T cells measured by flow cytometry. Because the CMV infection status of the donors was unknown, age-related changes in expanded clonotypes may potentially have been confounded. As age increased, observed TCR beta diversity per million T cells dropped in a roughly linear way, and a significant reduction was already evident by age 40.

CDR1 MNHEY and CDR2 SVGEGT are derived from the germline V gene. The junction carries 17 bases between V and J, which are trimmed by 7 bases and 10 bases respectively. The CDR3 spans 13 residues, from the cysteine through the phenylalanine. Kept here is only the CDR3 DNA, which spans 39 bases and is read in frame from base 1. With respect to this clonotype: No antigen is known for it. The record has no base qualities; no much larger clone is one base away.

Library construction relied on 5' RACE. TCRdb shows the sequencer as Illumina HiSeq 2500. The second PCR ran for about 6 to 12 cycles and used a J-beta primer mix along with a sample-barcoded 5' primer. A unique molecular identifier was introduced onto each TCR beta cDNA molecule by a template-switch 5' adaptor carrying 12 random nucleotides. Each sample yielded at least 2.5 million CDR3-containing paired-end reads. All of the RNA was converted into first-strand cDNA using the Mint cDNA synthesis kit, with a TRBC-specific oligonucleotide serving as the primer. After uracil-DNA glycosylase treatment, a first 18-cycle PCR used universal primers M1SS and BC2_uni_R on all cDNA. Turning to the authors' computational methods: For normalization, 1 million high-quality reads, each with a distinct molecular identifier, were randomly selected from each sample. Instead of being binned into consensus sequences, reads that shared molecular identifiers were thrown out. MiTCR, run with a Q25 quality threshold and the strictest error-elimination algorithm, handled CDR3 identification, clonotype clustering and error correction. Lower-bound total TCR beta diversity was estimated with a nonparametric unseen species model using Euler transformation. TCRdb itself trimmed the public reads at Q25 with fastp, ran MiXCR and retained productive beta chains. Rows with a matching CDR3 protein are joined into one entry that keeps the most common DNA and genes. Clone size and V and J calls follow TCRdb, not the original study. This sample has about 800,000 distinct CDR3 sequences in its table, and 58% of those were observed once. Approximately 20% of the sample lies in the top ten.

The donors were 40 or so Caucasian individuals from Russia, aged roughly 6 to 90 years, who were systemically healthy. Each donor gave 8 to 10 milliliters of peripheral blood, drawn into EDTA-treated Vacutainer tubes. Ficoll-Paque density-gradient centrifugation was used to isolate PBMCs, with at least 7 million per sample. Total RNA was extracted from PBMCs with Trizol reagent, with at least 6 micrograms obtained per sample. For every donor, an aliquot of PBMCs went through flow cytometry to measure the percentages of naive CD45RAhigh/CD27high T cells. The sequence was collected from a man under 40 in good health. The sample consisted of blood. The rearranged segments are TRBV6-2 or TRBV6-3 and TRBJ2-1; a tentative D call is TRBD2 (5 bases match). The sequenced DNA is TGTGCCAGCAAGGAGACGGGGTTGGGCGAGCAGTTCTTC. It is translated as CASKETGLGEQFF.